This paragraph covers one T cell receptor (beta chain) sequence. Sequenced by immunoSEQ multiplex PCR; TCRdb stores in-frame clones only, minus some. The data contain 55,000 to 80,000 clones, around 92% of them singletons. The CDR3 loop spans 16 amino acids. V was pared by 3 bases and J by 7 bases, with 21 bases between. CDR1 and CDR2 (germline): SEHNR, FQNEAQ (reference sequence). This specimen belongs to a study of technical replicates of blood from a handful of donors. This chain joins TRBV7-9 and TRBJ1-2; perhaps TRBD1 as D (6 bases). The sequencing input was T cells isolated from PBMCs. This clonotype was obtained from a human donor in good health. In DNA form, the CDR3 reads TGTGCCAGCAGCTTTGGTGCGGTCGGGGGGCAAGCTGGCTACACCTTC. This translates into CASSFGAVGGQAGYTF.